A selection of T cell receptor beta chains follows, all from one sample in a study of blood T cells in healthy people across ages. TCRdb passed the 5' RACE reads through MiXCR, listing each CDR3 protein once. The sample shows under 1 million distinct CDR3 sequences, approximately 48% of them seen only once. Sequencing was carried out using blood. The receptor set was obtained from a man in his 60s in good health. CDR3s include the opening cysteine and the closing phenylalanine or tryptophan. The order of the fields is J gene, D gene, clone size, V gene, CDR3 length, CDR3 protein, CDR3 DNA. The D gene is left open where the match is weak. Clone sizes are given selectively: once, few, many, or a class where the clone is expanded.

TRBJ2-3,TRBD1,few,TRBV9,19,CASSDGGFRTGGSTDTQYF,TGTGCCAGCAGCGACGGCGGGTTCCGGACAGGGGGCAGCACAGATACGCAGTATTTT
TRBJ1-1,-,-,TRBV7-2,15,CASSRGLRGAPEAFF,TGTGCCAGCAGCCGGGGTTTACGGGGGGCCCCTGAAGCTTTCTTT
TRBJ2-4,-,many,TRBV11-2,14,CASSRPGAKNIQYF,TGTGCCAGCAGCAGGCCGGGAGCCAAAAACATTCAGTACTTC
TRBJ2-7,-,-,TRBV6-2/TRBV6-3,16,CASSNRQQISSYEQYF,TGTGCCAGCAGTAACCGACAGCAAATTAGCTCCTACGAGCAGTACTTC
TRBJ1-1,TRBD1,many,TRBV7-2,17,CASSLGTGGERNTEAFF,TGTGCCAGCAGCCTCGGGACAGGGGGCGAGAGGAACACTGAAGCTTTCTTT
TRBJ2-6,TRBD1,-,TRBV27,18,CASSLFGTGVTGANVLTF,TGTGCCAGCAGTTTATTTGGGACAGGGGTGACTGGGGCCAACGTCCTGACTTTC
TRBJ2-7,TRBD2,many,TRBV20-1,15,CSALASGGPYNEQYF,TGCAGTGCTCTCGCGTCGGGGGGGCCGTATAACGAGCAGTACTTC
TRBJ2-1,TRBD2,-,TRBV20-1,17,CSATGTSGGASYNEQFF,TGCAGTGCTACCGGGACTAGCGGGGGGGCCTCCTACAATGAGCAGTTCTTC
TRBJ2-1,-,-,TRBV3-1,11,CASSHLYEQFF,TGTGCCAGCAGCCACTTGTATGAGCAGTTCTTC
TRBJ2-2,-,-,TRBV14,15,CASSQDQTYTGELFF,TGTGCCAGCAGCCAAGATCAGACTTACACCGGGGAGCTGTTTTTT
TRBJ2-1,-,few,TRBV20-1,12,CSARDPRGEQFF,TGCAGTGCTAGAGATCCCCGGGGGGAGCAGTTCTTC
TRBJ2-6,-,few,TRBV15,15,CATSRFLEGANVLTF,TGTGCCACCAGCCGATTCCTTGAAGGGGCCAACGTCCTGACTTTC
TRBJ1-5,-,few,TRBV12-3/TRBV12-4,13,CASSWQSNQPQHF,TGTGCCAGCAGTTGGCAGAGTAATCAGCCCCAGCATTTT
TRBJ2-6,TRBD1,-,TRBV6-2/TRBV6-3,15,CASYRQGNGANVLTF,TGTGCCAGCTACCGACAGGGAAATGGGGCCAACGTCCTGACTTTC
TRBJ1-2,-,-,TRBV20-1,14,CSAPTGLYVRGYTF,TGCAGTGCTCCGACAGGCTTGTACGTTCGTGGCTACACCTTC
TRBJ2-7,-,few,TRBV7-2,15,CASSLPPRGPYEQYF,TGTGCCAGCAGCCTCCCCCCGCGGGGGCCCTACGAGCAGTACTTC
TRBJ2-7,-,-,TRBV20-1,13,CSASWDGDYEQYF,TGCAGTGCTAGCTGGGACGGGGACTACGAGCAGTACTTC
TRBJ2-5,TRBD2,few,TRBV20-1,16,CSARDLGGGLYNEQYF,TGCAGTGCTAGAGATCTGGGCGGGGGGCTATACAATGAGCAGTACTTC
TRBJ2-1,-,-,TRBV15,13,CATSKGTSHEQFF,TGTGCCACCAGCAAAGGGACATCCCACGAGCAGTTCTTC
TRBJ1-1,TRBD1,-,TRBV7-9,16,CASSLTWDRGDTEAFF,TGTGCCAGCAGCTTAACCTGGGACAGGGGGGACACTGAAGCTTTCTTT
TRBJ2-7,TRBD2,-,TRBV20-1,14,CSAKRGNSYNEQYF,TGCAGTGCCAAGCGGGGGAACTCCTACAATGAGCAGTACTTC
TRBJ1-2,-,-,TRBV20-1,12,CSASPGPFGYTF,TGCAGTGCCTCTCCGGGTCCCTTTGGCTACACCTTC
TRBJ2-7,TRBD1,-,TRBV4-3,14,CASSQQTGDYEQYF,TGCGCCAGCAGCCAACAAACAGGGGACTACGAGCAGTACTTC
TRBJ2-3,-,-,TRBV7-3,14,CASSPRTVSDTQYF,TGTGCCAGCAGCCCCCGGACCGTTTCAGATACGCAGTATTTT
TRBJ1-2,-,-,TRBV2,11,CASKSVYGYTF,TGTGCCAGCAAGAGTGTTTATGGCTACACCTTC
TRBJ1-3,-,-,TRBV29-1,14,CSVDSPSSGNTIYF,TGCAGCGTTGACTCCCCAAGCTCTGGAAACACCATATATTTT
TRBJ2-7,TRBD1,-,TRBV7-2,15,CASSPSGTGGYEQYF,TGTGCCAGCAGCCCCTCCGGGACAGGGGGCTACGAGCAGTACTTC
TRBJ2-2,-,-,TRBV6-1,14,CASSGQKNTGELFF,TGTGCCAGCAGTGGACAGAAGAACACCGGGGAGCTGTTTTTT
TRBJ1-5,TRBD1,-,TRBV7-9,14,CASSSQGAGQPQHF,TGTGCCAGCAGCTCACAGGGGGCGGGTCAGCCCCAGCATTTT
TRBJ2-7,TRBD2,-,TRBV7-2,15,CASSSVGGLAYEQYF,TGTGCCAGCAGCTCCGTGGGGGGGTTGGCCTACGAGCAGTACTTC
TRBJ2-3,TRBD2,-,TRBV29-1,17,CSVEGGGLAGALGTQYF,TGCAGCGTGGAGGGGGGCGGCCTAGCGGGGGCCTTGGGTACGCAGTATTTT
TRBJ1-4,-,many,TRBV7-9,14,CASSFQGRNEKLFF,TGTGCCAGCAGCTTTCAGGGGAGGAATGAAAAACTGTTTTTT
TRBJ1-2,TRBD1,-,TRBV5-1,15,CASSLALGQGDGYTF,TGCGCCAGCAGCTTGGCCTTGGGACAGGGTGATGGCTACACCTTC
TRBJ1-1,-,-,TRBV5-1,17,CASSLERGGEGTTEAFF,TGCGCCAGCAGCTTGGAACGTGGGGGTGAGGGAACGACTGAAGCTTTCTTT
TRBJ1-4,-,-,TRBV20-1,13,CSARSGPREKLFF,TGCAGTGCTAGGTCAGGACCAAGGGAAAAACTGTTTTTT
TRBJ1-2,TRBD1,-,TRBV15,15,CASSRGDGYNYGYTF,TGTGCCTCAAGCAGGGGGGACGGATATAACTATGGCTACACCTTC
TRBJ2-7,TRBD2,-,TRBV4-1,15,CASSQPLAASYEQYF,TGCGCCAGCAGCCAACCACTAGCGGCTTCCTACGAGCAGTACTTC
TRBJ2-5,TRBD2,many,TRBV27,17,CASSLSATLAGGETQYF,TGTGCCAGCAGTTTATCAGCCACCTTAGCGGGGGGGGAGACCCAGTACTTC
TRBJ1-2,-,-,TRBV7-9,16,CASSLGSPGQPFGYTF,TGTGCCAGCAGCTTAGGGAGCCCGGGACAACCGTTTGGCTACACCTTC
TRBJ1-2,-,-,TRBV2,12,CASSEDRSGYTF,TGTGCCAGCAGTGAGGACAGATCTGGCTACACCTTC
TRBJ2-7,-,-,TRBV28,15,CASSYRAGRTHERYF,TGTGCCAGCAGTTATAGGGCAGGGAGAACCCACGAGCGGTACTTC
TRBJ1-6,-,-,TRBV6-5,15,CASIRNRSYNSPLHF,TGTGCCAGCATCAGAAACCGCTCCTATAATTCACCCCTCCACTTT
TRBJ2-5,TRBD2,-,TRBV7-9,13,CASSRSGQETQYF,TGTGCCAGCAGCCGTAGCGGGCAAGAGACCCAGTACTTC
TRBJ2-1,-,-,TRBV29-1,11,CSLQVYSEQFF,TGCAGCCTACAGGTTTACAGTGAGCAGTTCTTC
TRBJ1-5,TRBD1,-,TRBV11-2,15,CASSSLGQGNQPQHF,TGTGCCAGCAGCTCGTTAGGACAGGGAAATCAGCCCCAGCATTTT
TRBJ2-5,-,-,TRBV28,12,CASSEGVETQYF,TGTGCCAGCAGTGAGGGCGTGGAGACCCAGTACTTC
TRBJ2-5,-,-,TRBV3-1,14,CASIGTPGPETQYF,TGTGCCAGCATCGGGACTCCTGGGCCGGAGACCCAGTACTTC
TRBJ1-2,-,few,TRBV20-1,9,CSATGSDTF,TGCAGCGCCACAGGGAGTGACACCTTC